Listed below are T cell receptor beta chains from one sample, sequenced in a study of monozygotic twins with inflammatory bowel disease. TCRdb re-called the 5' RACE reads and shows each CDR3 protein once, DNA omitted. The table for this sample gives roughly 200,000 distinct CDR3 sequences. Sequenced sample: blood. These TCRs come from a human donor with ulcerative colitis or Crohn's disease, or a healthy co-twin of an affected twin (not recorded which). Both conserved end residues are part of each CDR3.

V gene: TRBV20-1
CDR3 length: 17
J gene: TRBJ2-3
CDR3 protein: CSARAITGQGAVDTQYF

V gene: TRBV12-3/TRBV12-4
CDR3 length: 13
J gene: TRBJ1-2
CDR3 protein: CASSYRENYGYTF

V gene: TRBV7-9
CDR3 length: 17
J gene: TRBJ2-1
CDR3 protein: CASSFALGLAGYNEQFF

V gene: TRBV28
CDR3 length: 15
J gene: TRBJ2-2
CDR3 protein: CASRSTGGAGGELFF

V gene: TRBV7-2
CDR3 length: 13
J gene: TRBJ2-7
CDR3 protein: CASSTESSYEQYF

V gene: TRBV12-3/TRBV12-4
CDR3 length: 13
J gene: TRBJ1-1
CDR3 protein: CASSLPPSREAFF

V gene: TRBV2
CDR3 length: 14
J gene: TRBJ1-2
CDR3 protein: CASSEGQGRYGYTF

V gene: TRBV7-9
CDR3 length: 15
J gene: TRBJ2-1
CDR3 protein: CASSLLTSHHNEQFF

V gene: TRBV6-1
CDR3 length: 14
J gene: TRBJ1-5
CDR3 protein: CASTNLGGGQPQHF

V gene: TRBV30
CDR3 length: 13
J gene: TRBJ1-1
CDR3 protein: CAWRVGVNTEAFF

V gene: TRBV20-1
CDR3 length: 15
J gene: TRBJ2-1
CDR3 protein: CSASRLGTSGHEQFF

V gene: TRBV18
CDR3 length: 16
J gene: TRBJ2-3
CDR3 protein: CASSPTRLPDTDTQYF

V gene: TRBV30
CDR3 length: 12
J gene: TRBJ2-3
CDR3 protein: CAWTPGTDTQYF

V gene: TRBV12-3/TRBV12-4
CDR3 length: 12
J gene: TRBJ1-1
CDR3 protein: CASSQGTAQVNF

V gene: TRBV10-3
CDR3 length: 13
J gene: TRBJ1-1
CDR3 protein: CAIRPRMDTEAFF

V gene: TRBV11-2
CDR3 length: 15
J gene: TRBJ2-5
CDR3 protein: CASSSQGLAGGTQYF

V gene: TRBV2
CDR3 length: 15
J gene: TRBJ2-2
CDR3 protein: CASGPTGSNTGELFF

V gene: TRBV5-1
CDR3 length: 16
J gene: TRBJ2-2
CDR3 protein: CASSLLTSGNTGELFF

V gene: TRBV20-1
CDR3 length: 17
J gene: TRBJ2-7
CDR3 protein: CSARDILRLASSYEQYF

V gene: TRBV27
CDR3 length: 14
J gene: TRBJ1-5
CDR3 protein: CASSRSRDSQPQHF

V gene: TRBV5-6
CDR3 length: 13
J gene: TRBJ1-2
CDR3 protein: CASSVDGRGGYTF

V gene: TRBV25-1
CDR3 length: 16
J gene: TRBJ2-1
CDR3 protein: CASSNEPGLALDEQFF

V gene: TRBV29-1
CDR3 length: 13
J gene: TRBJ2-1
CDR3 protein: CSVLGGSSNEQFF

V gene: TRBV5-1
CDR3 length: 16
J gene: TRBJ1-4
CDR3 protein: CASSSGHRADNEKLFF

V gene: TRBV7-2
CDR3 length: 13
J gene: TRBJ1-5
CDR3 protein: CASSLEANQPQHF

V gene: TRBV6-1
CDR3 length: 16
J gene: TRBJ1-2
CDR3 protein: CASSGGRTLGLLGYTF

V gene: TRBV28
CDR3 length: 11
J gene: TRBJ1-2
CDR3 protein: CAIFEGRSYTF

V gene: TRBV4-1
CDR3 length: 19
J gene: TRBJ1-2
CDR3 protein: CASSQDQATARRVNYGYTF

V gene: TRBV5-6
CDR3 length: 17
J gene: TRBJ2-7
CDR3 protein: CASSLVFGGQSTYEQYF

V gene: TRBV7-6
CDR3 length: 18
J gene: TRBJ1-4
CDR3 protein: CASTSDPTGFATNEKLFF

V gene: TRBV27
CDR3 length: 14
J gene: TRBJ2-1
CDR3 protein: CASAPFRSYNEQFF

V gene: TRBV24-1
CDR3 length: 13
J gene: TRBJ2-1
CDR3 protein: CATSDPPTDEQFF

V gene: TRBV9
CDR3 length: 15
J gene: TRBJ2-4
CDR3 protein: CASSVEGRGVNMQYF

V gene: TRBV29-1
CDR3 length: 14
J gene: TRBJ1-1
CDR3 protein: CSVYAGQATAEAFF

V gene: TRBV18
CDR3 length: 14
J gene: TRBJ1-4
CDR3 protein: CASSPGHSDEKLFF

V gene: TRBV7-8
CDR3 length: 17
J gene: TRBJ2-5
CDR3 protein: CASTTMGQGGHQETQYF